The rows below give T cell receptor beta chains drawn from one sample of a study of blood T cells in healthy people across ages. One entry per CDR3 protein results from TCRdb running MiXCR on the 5' RACE reads. Of about 1,400,000 distinct CDR3 sequences detected, 42% appear once; the ten largest clones hold 7.9%. Sequenced: blood. The receptor set was obtained from a woman younger than 30 in good health. CDR3s leave out the opening cysteine and the closing phenylalanine or tryptophan. The order of the fields is D gene, J gene, V gene, CDR3 length, CDR3 protein. A D gene is named only where the DNA matches it firmly.

NA	TRBJ2-7	TRBV6-5	12	ASRDRDTSYEQY
NA	TRBJ1-2	TRBV5-1	9	ASRARAGYT
NA	TRBJ1-6	TRBV7-2	13	ASSPLGQDNSPLH
TRBD1	NA	TRBV5-1	11	ASSWGQGPEQY
TRBD1	TRBJ1-2	TRBV7-2	11	ASSGQGANSYT
NA	TRBJ2-5	TRBV11-2	14	ASSFPLLSQTETQY
TRBD1	TRBJ1-5	TRBV7-9	12	ASSGQGTDQPQH
NA	TRBJ2-3	TRBV4-1	12	ASSLSPYTDTQY
TRBD2	TRBJ2-3	TRBV29-1	14	SGEGLAGPRADMQY
TRBD2	TRBJ2-7	TRBV10-3	15	AISLGQTTSGSNEQY
NA	NA	TRBV5-1	13	ASSLASSIYNEQY
NA	TRBJ1-6	TRBV4-1	13	ASSPGNSYNSPLH
TRBD1	TRBJ1-1	TRBV7-9	14	ASSQGQGVIITESF
TRBD2	TRBJ2-1	TRBV7-2	15	ASSLGRPGLADNEQF
TRBD2	TRBJ2-1	TRBV14	14	ASSPNLGLAGHEQF
NA	TRBJ2-2	TRBV4-1	12	ASSHRVLARELF
TRBD2	TRBJ2-1	TRBV12-3/TRBV12-4	17	ASSLGTSGRVPGLDEQF
NA	TRBJ1-2	TRBV15	11	ATSRAGFGGYT
TRBD1	TRBJ2-1	TRBV7-3	14	ASSLTMTGGYNEQF
TRBD1	TRBJ2-5	TRBV11-2	12	ASNDRGIGETRY
NA	TRBJ2-3	TRBV28	15	ASSLFWEETGRDTQY
NA	TRBJ1-6	TRBV27	14	ASRPTDGFYNSPLH
NA	TRBJ2-1	TRBV6-2/TRBV6-3	11	ASSRTINNEQF
TRBD1	TRBJ2-5	TRBV4-1	11	AAKAAGGDEQY
NA	TRBJ1-2	TRBV6-5	12	ASSYRRQGDGYT
TRBD1	TRBJ2-7	TRBV4-1	13	ASSQGTGPYYEQY
TRBD1	TRBJ1-6	TRBV20-1	14	SATELGQGVGSPLH
TRBD2	TRBJ2-7	TRBV7-8	13	ASSFGTSGSNEQY
TRBD1	TRBJ1-1	TRBV6-6	14	AITGGATLMNTEAF
TRBD1	TRBJ2-1	TRBV20-1	11	SALRDSGDEQF
TRBD1	TRBJ1-2	TRBV27	11	ASSRGQGGGYT
NA	TRBJ1-1	TRBV6-2/TRBV6-3	11	ASSYALSSEAF
TRBD2	NA	TRBV4-1	15	ASSQDFHAGGKSEQY
NA	TRBJ1-4	TRBV27	13	ASSRTDRESGKLF
NA	TRBJ2-5	TRBV5-1	12	ASSLKDGQETQY
NA	TRBJ1-6	TRBV7-6	12	ASSLDPVNSPLH
TRBD1	TRBJ2-7	TRBV7-2	13	ASSFSGGQIYEQY
NA	TRBJ1-6	TRBV3-1	12	ASSESEGSSPLH
TRBD2	TRBJ2-7	TRBV28	12	ASKTSGAAYEQY
TRBD1	TRBJ1-2	TRBV6-1	11	VSQRQGRGGYT
NA	TRBJ2-7	TRBV9	12	ASSVGLGSLEQY
TRBD2	TRBJ2-3	TRBV28	15	ASSSNILAGATDTQY
TRBD2	TRBJ2-7	TRBV6-5	13	ASSYAPSGSGEQY
NA	TRBJ2-2	TRBV7-2	11	ASSLWETGELF
NA	TRBJ2-7	TRBV27	13	ASSHAGTGGYEQY
TRBD1	NA	TRBV6-5	11	ASSDRVFETQY
NA	TRBJ2-1	TRBV20-1	13	SARDGQLLNNEQF
NA	TRBJ2-1	TRBV21-1	11	ASSKPVLGEQF
NA	TRBJ2-7	TRBV20-1	9	SIRDWDEQY
TRBD1	TRBJ1-4	TRBV5-1	11	ARDRATNEKLF
NA	TRBJ1-1	TRBV5-5	13	ASSRVAGGNTEAF
NA	TRBJ1-2	TRBV11-2	11	VSSFRSGAGYT
TRBD1	TRBJ2-7	TRBV5-1	14	ASSLIGQGDPYEQY
NA	TRBJ2-7	TRBV28	12	ASSLLAVTYEQY